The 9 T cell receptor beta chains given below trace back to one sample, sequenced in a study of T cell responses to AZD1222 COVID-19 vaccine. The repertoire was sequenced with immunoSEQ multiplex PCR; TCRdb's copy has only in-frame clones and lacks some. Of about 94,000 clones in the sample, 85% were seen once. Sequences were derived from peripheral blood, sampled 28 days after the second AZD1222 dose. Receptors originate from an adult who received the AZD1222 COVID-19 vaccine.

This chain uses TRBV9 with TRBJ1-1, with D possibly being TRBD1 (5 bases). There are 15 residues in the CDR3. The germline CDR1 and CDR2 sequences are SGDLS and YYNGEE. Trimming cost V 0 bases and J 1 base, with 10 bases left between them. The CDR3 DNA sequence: TGTGCCAGCAGCGTAGAGGGCAGGGCGAACACTGAAGCTTTCTTT. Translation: CASSVEGRANTEAFF.

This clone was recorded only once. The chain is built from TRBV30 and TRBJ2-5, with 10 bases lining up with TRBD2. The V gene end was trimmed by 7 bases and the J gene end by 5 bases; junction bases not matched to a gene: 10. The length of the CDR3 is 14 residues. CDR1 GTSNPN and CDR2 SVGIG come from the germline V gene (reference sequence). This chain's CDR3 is CASKAASGSETQYF. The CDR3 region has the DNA TGTGCCTCTAAGGCGGCTAGCGGGAGTGAGACCCAGTACTTC.

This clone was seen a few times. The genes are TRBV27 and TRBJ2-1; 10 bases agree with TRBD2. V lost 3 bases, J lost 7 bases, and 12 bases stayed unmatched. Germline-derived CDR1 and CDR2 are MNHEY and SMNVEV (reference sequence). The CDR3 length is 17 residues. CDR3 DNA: TGTGCCAGCAGTTTGCTGTCTAGCGGGGGACTGCTAAATGAGCAGTTCTTC. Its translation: CASSLLSSGGLLNEQFF.

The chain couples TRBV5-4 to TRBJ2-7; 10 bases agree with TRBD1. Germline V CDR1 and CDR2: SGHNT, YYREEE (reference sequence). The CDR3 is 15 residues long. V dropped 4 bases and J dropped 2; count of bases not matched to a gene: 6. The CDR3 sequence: CASSPGTGVPYEQYF. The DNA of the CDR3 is TGTGCCAGCAGCCCCGGGACAGGGGTACCCTACGAGCAGTACTTC.

CDR3 region: CASSLRGSADTQYF. The CDR3 coding sequence is TGTGCCAGCAGCTTGCGAGGGAGCGCAGATACGCAGTATTTT. This sequence joins TRBV5-4 and TRBJ2-3; possibly TRBD2 for D (5 bases). Germline V lookup: CDR1 SGHNT, CDR2 YYREEE (reference sequence). CDR3 length: 14 amino acids. Trimming pared 1 base from V and 4 bases from J, leaving 10 bases between.

The CDR3 protein is CASSQPGQGNTEAFF. The CDR3 bases are TGTGCCAGCTCACAACCGGGACAGGGGAACACTGAAGCTTTCTTT. This sequence joins TRBV18 and TRBJ1-1; 9 nucleotides agree with TRBD1. The trim removed 4 bases at V and 1 base at J, leaving 4 bases unmatched. This CDR3 is 15 amino acids long. The germline V gene has CDR1 KGHSH and CDR2 LQKENI.

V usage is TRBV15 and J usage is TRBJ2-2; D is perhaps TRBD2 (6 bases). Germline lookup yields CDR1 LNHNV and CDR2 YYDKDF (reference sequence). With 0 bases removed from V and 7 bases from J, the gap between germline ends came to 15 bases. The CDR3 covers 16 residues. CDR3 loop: CATSRDGGRPGGELFF. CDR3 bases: TGTGCCACCAGCAGAGATGGGGGGAGACCGGGCGGGGAGCTGTTTTTT.

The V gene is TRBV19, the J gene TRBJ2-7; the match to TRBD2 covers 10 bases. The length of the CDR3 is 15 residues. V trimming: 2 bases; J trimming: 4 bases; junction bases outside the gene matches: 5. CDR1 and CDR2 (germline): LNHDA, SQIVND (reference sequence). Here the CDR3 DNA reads TGTGCCAGTAGTATAAGTCTAGCGGGAGCATACGAGCAGTACTTC. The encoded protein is CASSISLAGAYEQYF.

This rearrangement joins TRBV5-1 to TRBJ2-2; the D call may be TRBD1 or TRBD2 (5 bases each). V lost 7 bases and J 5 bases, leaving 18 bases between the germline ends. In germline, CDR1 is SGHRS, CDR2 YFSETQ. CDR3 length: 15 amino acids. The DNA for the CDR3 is TGCGCCAGCGCGACCCCCCAGGGAGATACCGGGGAGCTGTTTTTT. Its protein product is CASATPQGDTGELFF. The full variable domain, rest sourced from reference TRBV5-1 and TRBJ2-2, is KAGVTQTPRYLIKTRGQQVTLSCSPISGHRSVSWYQQTPGQGLQFLFEYFSETQRNKGNFPGRFSGRQFSNSRSEMNVSTLELGDSALYLCASATPQGDTGELFFGEGSRLTVL.